This passage covers 31 T cell receptor beta chains from one sample sequenced in a study of blood T cell repertoires in COVID-19. Generated by immunoSEQ multiplex PCR, the TCRdb table keeps only in-frame clones and is missing some. The data contain 60,000 to 85,000 clones, 84% of them singletons. Sample: peripheral blood. Every receptor here comes from a man aged 70 or older with acute or convalescent COVID-19.

The V and J genes are TRBV18 and TRBJ1-5; D gene unclear. The CDR3 is made up of 16 amino acids. Per germline, CDR1 KGHSH and CDR2 LQKENI. Trimming left V 0 bases short and J 2 bases short, with 11 bases between. Written as DNA, the CDR3 is TGTGCCAGCTCACCACCGCGGGTGGCGGGCAATCAGCCCCAGCATTTT. Its protein is CASSPPRVAGNQPQHF. Complete variable domain (other parts from reference TRBV18 and TRBJ1-5): NAGVMQNPRHLVRRRGQEARLRCSPMKGHSHVYWYRQLPEEGLKFMVYLQKENIIDESGMPKERFSAEFPKEGPSILRIQQVVRGDSAAYFCASSPPRVAGNQPQHFGDGTRLSIL.

CDR3 amino acids: CASSLMGGPDTQYF. The CDR3 region has the DNA TGTGCCAGCAGCCTAATGGGGGGGCCAGATACGCAGTATTTT. This rearrangement joins TRBV9 to TRBJ2-3, with a weak D call TRBD2 (7 bases). Germline V gene lookup returns CDR1 SGDLS and CDR2 YYNGEE. The CDR3 sequence is 14 residues long. Trimming pared 4 bases from V and 4 bases from J, leaving 13 bases between.

CDR3 amino acids: CASSLAAQGRTYNEQFF. The CDR3 DNA reads as TGTGCCAGCAGCTTAGCCGCCCAGGGGAGAACCTACAATGAGCAGTTCTTC. The genes are TRBV7-9 and TRBJ2-1; a possible D gene is TRBD1 (6 bases). CDR1 and CDR2 from the germline V gene are SEHNR and FQNEAQ (reference sequence). This CDR3 has 17 amino acids. The V end lost 0 bases, the J end lost 2 bases, and 14 bases lay between the germline ends.

This rearrangement joins TRBV18 to TRBJ2-5, with 8 bases aligning to TRBD1. The trim removed 3 bases at V and 5 bases at J, leaving 11 bases unmatched. Germline values: CDR1 KGHSH, CDR2 LQKENI. The CDR3 loop spans 16 amino acids. Here the CDR3 DNA reads TGTGCCAGCTCACCGCTCAGACAGGGGATTTGGGAGACCCAGTACTTC. Translation: CASSPLRQGIWETQYF.

The rearrangement joins TRBV19 to TRBJ2-1; 7 bases fit TRBD2. The CDR3 runs 14 residues. With 0 bases clipped from V and 6 bases from J, the junction kept 2 bases outside the gene matches. Germline CDR1 reads LNHDA; CDR2 reads SQIVND (reference sequence). The CDR3 sequence: CASSIETSLNEQFF. CDR3 DNA sequence: TGTGCCAGTAGTATAGAGACTAGCCTCAATGAGCAGTTCTTC.

The chain employs TRBV28 and TRBJ2-1, with D maybe TRBD2 (5 bases). CDR3 length: 19 residues. The germline V gene has CDR1 MDHEN and CDR2 SYDVKM. V lost 5 bases to trimming and J lost 4 bases, with 27 bases between them. The CDR3 protein is CASSGGSRSVLWDYNEQFF. The DNA of the CDR3 is TGTGCCAGCAGTGGTGGGAGCCGGAGCGTACTCTGGGATTACAATGAGCAGTTCTTC.

V usage is TRBV7-2 and J usage is TRBJ1-3; 8 bases fit TRBD1. Germline CDR1 reads SGHTA; CDR2 reads FQGNSA. This CDR3 comprises 13 residues. Unmatched junction bases numbered 2, after V lost 2 bases and J lost 8 bases. For the CDR3, the DNA is TGTGCCAGCAGCTTATACAGGGGGGACACCATATATTTT. Translation: CASSLYRGDTIYF.

A note on this clone: This sample includes further DNA sequences coding for the same CDR3. V usage is TRBV14 and J usage is TRBJ2-1; the match to TRBD2 covers 9 bases. Unmatched junction bases numbered 2, after V lost 1 base and J lost 4 bases. Germline V gives CDR1 SGHDN, CDR2 FVKESK. CDR3 length: 15 residues. CDR3: CASSQGLAVYNEQFF. DNA for the CDR3: TGTGCCAGCAGCCAAGGACTAGCGGTTTACAATGAGCAGTTCTTC. Based on the CDR3 plus reference TRBV14 and TRBJ2-1, the full variable domain is EAGVTQFPSHSVIEKGQTVTLRCDPISGHDNLYWYRRVMGKEIKFLLHFVKESKQDESGMPNNRFLAERTGGTYSTLKVQPAELEDSGVYFCASSQGLAVYNEQFFGPGTRLTVL.

V gene TRBV7-9 combines with J gene TRBJ2-7, with D tentatively TRBD2 (5 bases). Between the trimmed V and J ends, which lost 1 base and 9 bases, there was a span of 10 bases. Per germline, CDR1 SEHNR and CDR2 FQNEAQ (reference sequence). The CDR3 is 12 amino acids. The CDR3 protein is CASSLVGSVQYF. CDR3 bases: TGTGCCAGCAGCTTAGTAGGGAGCGTGCAGTACTTC.

As for this clone: One junction end does not reproduce the germline sequence, and a read error may be involved. The chain uses TRBV7-7 and TRBJ2-7; D could derive from TRBD1 or TRBD2 (5 bases each). The CDR3 is 15 residues long. Germline V gene lookup returns CDR1 SSHAT and CDR2 FNYEAQ (reference sequence). CDR3 region: CASSLAPGNTYEQYF. For the CDR3, the DNA is TGTGCTAGCAGCTTAGCGCCAGGGAACACCTACGAGCAGTACTTC.

This clone appeared once. V gene TRBV28 combines with J gene TRBJ2-7; possibly TRBD1 for D (7 bases). Germline lookup yields CDR1 MDHEN and CDR2 SYDVKM. This CDR3 spans 16 amino acids. V was trimmed by 4 bases and J by 2 bases, leaving 18 bases between them. CDR3 nucleotide sequence: TGTGCCAGCAGTTCAGGGGGGATTTCCTTCCCCTACGAGCAGTACTTC. Protein product: CASSSGGISFPYEQYF.

The V call is TRBV6-5, the J call TRBJ1-4, with D perhaps matching TRBD1 (6 bases). The CDR3 has 13 residues. In germline, CDR1 is MNHEY, CDR2 SVGAGI. V was pared by 8 bases and J by 8 bases, with 15 bases between. This chain's CDR3 is CASGGGTREKLFF. As DNA, the CDR3 is TGTGCCAGCGGGGGGGGGACACGGGAAAAACTGTTTTTT.

This clone has more than one count but fewer than ten. The gene calls are TRBV6-5 and TRBJ2-2; TRBD1 is a possible D gene (6 bases). V was trimmed by 6 bases and J by 6 bases, leaving 11 bases between them. Germline assignment: CDR1 MNHEY and CDR2 SVGAGI. The CDR3 contains 13 residues. Here the CDR3 DNA reads TGTGCCAGCAGCCCCAGGGGTTCCGGGGAGCTGTTTTTT. It translates to CASSPRGSGELFF.

The rearrangement joins TRBV19 to TRBJ2-4; 7 bases line up with TRBD1. CDR3 size: 16 residues. The trim removed 7 bases at V and 0 bases at J, leaving 9 bases unmatched. Germline assignment: CDR1 LNHDA and CDR2 SQIVND (reference sequence). The CDR3, as DNA: TGTGCCAGTATCGCTGACAGGGAAGGAGCCAAAAACATTCAGTACTTC. This sequence encodes CASIADREGAKNIQYF.

The chain recombines TRBV19 with TRBJ1-1; the match to TRBD1 covers 8 bases. The CDR3 is 16 residues long. Germline CDR1 reads LNHDA; CDR2 reads SQIVND (reference sequence). The V gene end was trimmed by 5 bases and the J gene end by 0 bases; junction bases not matched to a gene: 8. The CDR3 DNA is TGTGCCAGTAGTCCGACCGCAGGGGGCTTGAACACTGAAGCTTTCTTT. This translates into CASSPTAGGLNTEAFF.

V and J are TRBV9 and TRBJ1-1, with 7 bases matching TRBD1. After removal of 0 bases from V and 7 bases from J, the junction contained 3 bases not matched to a gene. CDR1 and CDR2 (germline): SGDLS, YYNGEE. This CDR3 region has 13 residues. The CDR3 DNA sequence: TGTGCCAGCAGCGTAGTAGGGGGCCATGAAGCTTTCTTT. It is translated as CASSVVGGHEAFF.

The rearrangement links TRBV9 to TRBJ2-7; 8 nucleotides match TRBD2. CDR1 SGDLS and CDR2 YYNGEE come from the germline V gene. Trimming at V came to 4 bases and at J to 4 bases, leaving 19 bases not matched to a gene. The CDR3 extends over 18 amino acids. The CDR3: CASSPTLLGAGGSYEQYF. CDR3 nucleotide sequence: TGTGCCAGCAGCCCGACCCTCCTGGGGGCGGGGGGAAGTTACGAGCAGTACTTC.

This chain connects TRBV28 to TRBJ2-7; a weak D match, TRBD1 (6 bases). The V end lost 7 bases, the J end lost 0 bases, and 13 bases lay between the germline ends. CDR1 is MDHEN, CDR2 SYDVKM, per germline. This CDR3 has 14 amino acids. CDR3 loop: CASTIRDTSYEQYF. DNA for the CDR3: TGTGCCAGCACCATACGGGACACCTCCTACGAGCAGTACTTC.

The rearrangement uses TRBV18 and TRBJ2-1, with D possibly being TRBD1 (7 bases). CDR3 length: 13 amino acids. Trimming stripped 2 bases from V and 10 bases from J, with 12 bases between. Looked up from germline, CDR1 is KGHSH and CDR2 is LQKENI. The CDR3 DNA sequence: TGTGCCAGCTCACCAAACAGGGGAGGAGAGCAGTTCTTC. Its translation is CASSPNRGGEQFF.

The chain joins TRBV6-4 to TRBJ2-3, with a tentative D call TRBD2 (5 bases). V was shortened by 8 bases and J by 1 base, with 13 bases between the two germline ends. CDR1 and CDR2 (germline): MRHNA, SNTAGT. This CDR3 has 14 amino acids. The CDR3 spells CASSLEAGTDTQYF. The CDR3 DNA sequence: TGTGCCAGCTCCCTGGAGGCGGGCACAGATACGCAGTATTTT.

This clone was picked up a small number of times. The V gene is TRBV6-1, the J gene TRBJ1-2; D is uncertain. Trimming removed 5 bases from V and 5 bases from J, with 15 bases in between. The germline V gene encodes CDR1 MNHNS and CDR2 SASEGT. The CDR3 is 14 amino acids. The CDR3 reads CASSYSHLEYGYTF. CDR3 DNA: TGTGCCAGCAGTTATAGCCACCTAGAGTATGGCTACACCTTC.

The V call is TRBV3-1 (or the pseudogene TRBV3-2), the J call TRBJ2-2, with D possibly TRBD1 on 6 matching bases. The V end was cut by 3 bases, the J end by 3 bases, with 8 bases between. The CDR3 sequence is 14 residues long. Germline-derived CDR1 and CDR2 are LGHDT and YNNKEL (reference sequence). In DNA, the CDR3 is TGTGCCAGCAGCCATTACAGGGACACCGGGGAGCTGTTTTTT. This codes for CASSHYRDTGELFF.

The chain is built from TRBV11-2 and TRBJ2-7; 11 nucleotides agree with TRBD1. The ends lost 5 bases at V and 3 bases at J; junction bases unmatched: 6. From germline, CDR1 is SGHAT and CDR2 FQNNGV. CDR3 length equals 15 residues. The CDR3 DNA follows: TGTGCCAGCAGCGCACGGACAGGGGGCCACTACGAGCAGTACTTC. Its translation is CASSARTGGHYEQYF. The variable domain in full, completed from reference TRBV11-2 and TRBJ2-7, reads EAGVAQSPRYKIIEKRQSVAFWCNPISGHATLYWYQQILGQGPKLLIQFQNNGVVDDSQLPKDRFSAERLKGVDSTLKIQPAKLEDSAVYLCASSARTGGHYEQYFGPGTRLTVT.

This clone has just one count. The gene calls are TRBV19 and TRBJ2-6; D possibly corresponds to TRBD1 (5 bases). The V gene's germline CDR1 is LNHDA and CDR2 SQIVND (reference sequence). This CDR3 spans 17 amino acids. The V and J ends lost 6 bases and 0 bases respectively, with 15 bases between them. Here the CDR3 reads CASRGNDRHSGANVLTF. CDR3 sequence (DNA): TGTGCCAGTAGGGGAAATGACAGACACTCTGGGGCCAACGTCCTGACTTTC.

The rearrangement joins TRBV7-3 to TRBJ2-1; 7 nucleotides align to TRBD2. The ends lost 1 base at V and 6 bases at J; junction bases unmatched: 3. Germline values: CDR1 SGHTA, CDR2 FQGTGA. The CDR3 totals 14 residues. The CDR3 DNA sequence: TGTGCCAGCAGCTTAAGGTCTAGCGGCAATGAGCAGTTCTTC. Protein sequence: CASSLRSSGNEQFF.

J is TRBJ2-1 and V is TRBV9, with a tentative D call TRBD2 (5 bases). CDR1 and CDR2 (germline): SGDLS, YYNGEE. CDR3 length: 15 amino acids. V shed 6 bases and J shed 9 bases, with 22 bases lying between them. This CDR3 is CASTPRRSEGVEQFF. The CDR3 DNA sequence: TGTGCCAGCACCCCCCGACGCAGCGAGGGAGTTGAGCAGTTCTTC. The whole variable domain, filled in from reference TRBV9 and TRBJ2-1, reads DSGVTQTPKHLITATGQRVTLRCSPRSGDLSVYWYQQSLDQGLQFLIQYYNGEERAKGNILERFSAQQFPDLHSELNLSSLELGDSALYFCASTPRRSEGVEQFFGPGTRLTVL.

The chain uses TRBV9 and TRBJ1-5, with D tentatively TRBD1 (5 bases). The CDR3 covers 15 residues. V lost 1 base, J lost 3 bases, and 11 bases lay in between. Germline lookup yields CDR1 SGDLS and CDR2 YYNGEE. The DNA for the CDR3 is TGTGCCAGCAGCGTAACCGACAGCCTCAATCAGCCCCAGCATTTT. Translated: CASSVTDSLNQPQHF.

This chain joins TRBV11-1 and TRBJ2-4; TRBD1 might be the D (6 bases). Germline CDR1 reads SGHAT; CDR2 reads FQDESV (reference sequence). V was shortened by 5 bases and J by 0 bases, with 8 bases between the two germline ends. The CDR3 spans 14 residues. CDR3 sequence: CASSQGGAKNIQYF. The CDR3 nucleotides are TGTGCCAGCAGCCAAGGGGGAGCCAAAAACATTCAGTACTTC.

This chain uses TRBV24-1 with TRBJ2-3, with 7 nucleotides matching TRBD1. This CDR3 has 15 amino acids. Germline V gives CDR1 KGHDR, CDR2 SFDVKD. The trim removed 2 bases at V and 1 base at J, leaving 2 bases unmatched. CDR3 DNA: TGTGCCACCAGTGATTCTGGACAGGGCACAGATACGCAGTATTTT. Protein product: CATSDSGQGTDTQYF.

The CDR3 DNA follows: TGTGCCAGCAGCCAAAGCCCGGGTGACTCGTCCCTTTTAGCCAAAAACATTCAGTACTTC. It yields the protein CASSQSPGDSSLLAKNIQYF. The rearrangement joins TRBV3-1 (or the pseudogene TRBV3-2) to TRBJ2-4; D ambiguous. V was cut by 2 bases and J by 0 bases, with 23 bases left in between. Germline CDR1 LGHDT, CDR2 YNNKEL (reference sequence). CDR3 size: 20 residues.

This rearrangement joins TRBV19 to TRBJ2-7, with D possibly being TRBD1 (5 bases). Deletions cut 5 bases from V and 2 bases from J, with 13 bases between. This CDR3 contains 14 residues. CDR1 is LNHDA and CDR2 is SQIVND in the germline V gene (reference sequence). The CDR3 DNA reads TGTGCCAGTAGTCAGAGAAGGGGCGCCTACGAGCAGTACTTC. Its protein product is CASSQRRGAYEQYF.